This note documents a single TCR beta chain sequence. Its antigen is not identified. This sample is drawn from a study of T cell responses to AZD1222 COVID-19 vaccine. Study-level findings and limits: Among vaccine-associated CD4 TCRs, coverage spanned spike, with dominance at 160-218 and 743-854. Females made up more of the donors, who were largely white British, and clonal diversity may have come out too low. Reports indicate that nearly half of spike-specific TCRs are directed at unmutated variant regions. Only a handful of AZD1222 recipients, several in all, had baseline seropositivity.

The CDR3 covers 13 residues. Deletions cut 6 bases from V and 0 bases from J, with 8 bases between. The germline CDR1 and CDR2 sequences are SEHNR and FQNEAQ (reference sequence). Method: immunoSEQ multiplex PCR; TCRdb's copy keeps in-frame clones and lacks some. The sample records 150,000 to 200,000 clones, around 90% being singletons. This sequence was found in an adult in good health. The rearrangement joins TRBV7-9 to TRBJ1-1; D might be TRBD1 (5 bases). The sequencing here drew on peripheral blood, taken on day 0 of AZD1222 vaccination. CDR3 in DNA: TGTGCCAGCAGGGGGGTCATGAACACTGAAGCTTTCTTT. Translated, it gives CASRGVMNTEAFF.